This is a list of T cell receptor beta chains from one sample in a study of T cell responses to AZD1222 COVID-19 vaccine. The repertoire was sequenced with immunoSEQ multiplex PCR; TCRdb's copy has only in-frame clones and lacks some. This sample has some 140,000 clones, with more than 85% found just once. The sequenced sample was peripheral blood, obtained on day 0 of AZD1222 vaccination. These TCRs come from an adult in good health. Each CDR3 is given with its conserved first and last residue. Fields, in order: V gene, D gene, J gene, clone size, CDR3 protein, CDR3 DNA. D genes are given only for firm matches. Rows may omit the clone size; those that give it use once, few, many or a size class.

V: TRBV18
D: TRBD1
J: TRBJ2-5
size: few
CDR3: CASSPTKGTGGETQYF
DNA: TGTGCCAGCTCACCAACCAAAGGGACAGGGGGAGAGACCCAGTACTTC

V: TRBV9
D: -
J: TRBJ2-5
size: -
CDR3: CASSVSDYQETQYF
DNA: TGTGCCAGCAGCGTAAGTGACTATCAAGAGACCCAGTACTTC

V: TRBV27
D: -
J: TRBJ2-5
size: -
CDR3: CASSLGRRGGRETQYF
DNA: TGTGCCAGCAGTTTAGGTCGCAGGGGCGGGCGAGAGACCCAGTACTTC

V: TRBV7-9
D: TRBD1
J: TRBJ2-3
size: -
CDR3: CASSQNPGTGSADTQYF
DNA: TGTGCCAGCAGCCAAAACCCCGGGACAGGGAGCGCAGATACGCAGTATTTT

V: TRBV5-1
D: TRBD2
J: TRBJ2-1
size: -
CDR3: CASSLVGLALAEQFF
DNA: TGCGCCAGCAGCTTGGTCGGACTAGCATTAGCTGAGCAGTTCTTC

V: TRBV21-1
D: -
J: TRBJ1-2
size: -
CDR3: CASSPKAGTNYGYTF
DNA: TGTGCCAGCAGCCCCAAAGCCGGAACTAACTATGGCTACACCTTC

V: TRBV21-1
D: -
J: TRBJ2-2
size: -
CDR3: CASSSSRVVTGELFF
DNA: TGTGCCAGCAGCAGTTCTAGAGTGGTCACCGGGGAGCTGTTTTTT

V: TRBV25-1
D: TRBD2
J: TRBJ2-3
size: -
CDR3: CASSPTSGSTDTQYF
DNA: TGTGCCAGCAGTCCTACTAGCGGAAGCACAGATACGCAGTATTTT

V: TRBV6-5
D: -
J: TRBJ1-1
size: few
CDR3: CASTTATGSAEAFF
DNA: TGTGCCAGCACAACCGCAACAGGGTCCGCTGAAGCTTTCTTT

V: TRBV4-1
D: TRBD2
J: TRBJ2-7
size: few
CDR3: CASSPGLLAGPRPYEQYF
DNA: TGCGCCAGCAGCCCCGGGTTACTAGCGGGCCCAAGACCCTACGAGCAGTACTTC

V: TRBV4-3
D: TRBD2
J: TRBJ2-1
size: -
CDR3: CASSQDIAGDFNEQFF
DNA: TGCGCCAGCAGCCAAGACATAGCGGGAGATTTCAATGAGCAGTTCTTC

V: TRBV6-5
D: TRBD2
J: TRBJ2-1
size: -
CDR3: CASSYGGSRAYNEQFF
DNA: TGTGCCAGCAGTTACGGCGGGAGTAGGGCCTACAATGAGCAGTTCTTC

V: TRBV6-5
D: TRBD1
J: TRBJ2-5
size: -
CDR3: CASSYGTGVKTQYF
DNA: TGTGCCAGCAGTTACGGGACAGGGGTTAAGACCCAGTACTTC

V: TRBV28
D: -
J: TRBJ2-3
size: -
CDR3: CASSLLGDTQYF
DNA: TGTGCCAGCAGCTTATTAGGGGATACGCAGTATTTT

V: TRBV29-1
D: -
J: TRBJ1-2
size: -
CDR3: CSVGARLTGSGYTF
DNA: TGCAGCGTTGGAGCGAGGTTGACAGGTTCTGGCTACACCTTC

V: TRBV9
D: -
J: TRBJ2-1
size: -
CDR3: CASSLRGGGGYEQFF
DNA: TGTGCCAGCAGCTTGAGGGGAGGAGGAGGGTATGAGCAGTTCTTC

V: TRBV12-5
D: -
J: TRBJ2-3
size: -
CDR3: CASVPASGTDTQYF
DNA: TGTGCTAGTGTGCCAGCCTCTGGCACAGATACGCAGTATTTT

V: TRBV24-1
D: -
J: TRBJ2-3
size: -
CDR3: CATRGGPDTQYF
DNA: TGTGCCACCAGGGGGGGGCCAGATACGCAGTATTTT

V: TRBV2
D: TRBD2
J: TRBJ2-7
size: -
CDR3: CARRTSGLYEQYF
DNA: TGTGCCAGAAGGACTAGCGGCCTATACGAGCAGTACTTC

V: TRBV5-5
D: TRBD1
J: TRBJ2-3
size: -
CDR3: CASSSGQGATDTQYF
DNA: TGTGCCAGCAGCTCGGGACAGGGGGCCACAGATACGCAGTATTTT

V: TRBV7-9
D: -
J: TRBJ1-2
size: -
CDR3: CASSLGTGGGYTF
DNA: TGTGCCAGCAGCTTAGGTACGGGAGGTGGCTACACCTTC

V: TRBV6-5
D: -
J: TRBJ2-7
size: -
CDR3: CASSSGFGYEQYF
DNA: TGTGCCAGCAGTTCTGGGTTTGGCTACGAGCAGTACTTC

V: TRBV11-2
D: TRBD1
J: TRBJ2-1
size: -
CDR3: CASSPPTGGQYNEQFF
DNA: TGTGCCAGCAGCCCACCGACAGGGGGCCAATACAATGAGCAGTTCTTC

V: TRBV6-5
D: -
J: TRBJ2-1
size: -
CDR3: CASSYRVGTTYNEQFF
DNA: TGTGCCAGCAGTTACCGGGTCGGGACAACCTACAATGAGCAGTTCTTC

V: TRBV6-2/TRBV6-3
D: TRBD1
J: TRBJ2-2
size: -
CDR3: CASSPTEGAYEYTGELFF
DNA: TGTGCCAGCAGCCCGACAGAGGGGGCTTATGAGTACACCGGGGAGCTGTTTTTT

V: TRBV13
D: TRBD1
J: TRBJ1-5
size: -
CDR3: CASSHRGDRNQPQHF
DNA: TGTGCCAGCAGCCACAGGGGGGATCGCAATCAGCCCCAGCATTTT

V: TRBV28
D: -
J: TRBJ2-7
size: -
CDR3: CATQTSSYEQYF
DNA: TGTGCCACTCAAACGAGCTCCTACGAGCAGTACTTC

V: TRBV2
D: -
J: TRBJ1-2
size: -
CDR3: CASSGGLELGYTF
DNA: TGTGCCAGCAGTGGAGGTTTAGAACTTGGCTACACCTTC

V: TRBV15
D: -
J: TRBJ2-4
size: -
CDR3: CATRVVAKNIQYF
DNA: TGTGCCACCAGGGTCGTAGCCAAAAACATTCAGTACTTC

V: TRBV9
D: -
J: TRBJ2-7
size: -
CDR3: CASSANHYEQYF
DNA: TGTGCCAGCAGCGCCAACCACTACGAGCAGTACTTC

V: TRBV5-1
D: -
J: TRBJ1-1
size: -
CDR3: CASSLGQGFEAFF
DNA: TGCGCCAGCAGCTTGGGGCAGGGGTTTGAAGCTTTCTTT

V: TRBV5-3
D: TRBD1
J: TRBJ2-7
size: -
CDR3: CARSFGQGDLEFYEQYF
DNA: TGTGCCAGAAGCTTCGGACAGGGCGACCTAGAATTCTACGAGCAGTACTTC

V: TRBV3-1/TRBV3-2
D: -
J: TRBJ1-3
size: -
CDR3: CASSQGELHSGNTIYF
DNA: TGTGCCAGCAGCCAAGGGGAGCTACACTCTGGAAACACCATATATTTT

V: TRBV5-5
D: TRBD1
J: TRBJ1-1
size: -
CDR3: CASSTGTGANTEAFF
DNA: TGTGCCAGCAGCACTGGGACAGGGGCCAACACTGAAGCTTTCTTT

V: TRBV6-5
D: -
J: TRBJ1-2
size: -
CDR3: CASSPGTYGYTF
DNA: TGTGCCAGCAGCCCGGGAACCTATGGCTACACCTTC

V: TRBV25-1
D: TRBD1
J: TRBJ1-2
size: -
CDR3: CASSEYRGQGRDYGYTF
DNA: TGTGCCAGCAGTGAATATCGGGGACAGGGGAGAGACTATGGCTACACCTTC

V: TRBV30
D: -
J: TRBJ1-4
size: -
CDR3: CAWSVRSVGYEKLFF
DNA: TGTGCCTGGAGTGTACGTTCTGTGGGTTATGAAAAACTGTTTTTT

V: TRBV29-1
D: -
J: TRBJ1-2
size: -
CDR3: CSVGPGGYTF
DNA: TGCAGCGTCGGGCCAGGCGGCTACACCTTC

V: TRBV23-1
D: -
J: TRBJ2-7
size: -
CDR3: CASPRERPLYEQYF
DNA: TGCGCCAGCCCTCGGGAGCGCCCCCTCTACGAGCAGTACTTC

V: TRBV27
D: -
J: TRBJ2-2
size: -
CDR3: CATRTASYTGELFF
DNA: TGTGCCACCAGGACAGCCTCATACACCGGGGAGCTGTTTTTT

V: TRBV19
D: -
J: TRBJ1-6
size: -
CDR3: CASPSPLHF
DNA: TGTGCCAGCCCCTCCCCCCTCCACTTT

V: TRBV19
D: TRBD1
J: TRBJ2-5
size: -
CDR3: CASSTRPDRTGGSYLGGTQYF
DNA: TGTGCCAGTAGTACTCGCCCCGATCGGACAGGGGGGTCTTATTTGGGTGGGACCCAGTACTTC